The clone carrying this T cell receptor (beta chain) was detected a few times. Its antigen is not known. This specimen belongs to a study of CD8 T cells in ankylosing spondylitis. General study points: Some of these motif variants have turned up before, in reports on reactive arthritis synovial fluid and blood. A motif of 7 to 9 highly homologous TCR beta variants was seen as apparently characteristic of ankylosing spondylitis blood.

The CDR3 runs 11 residues. Germline V gene data show CDR1 as SQVTM and CDR2 as ANQGSEA. V was cut by 6 bases and J by 7 bases, with 13 bases left in between. Via MiXCR, TCRdb re-called the 5' RACE reads, giving one row per CDR3 protein. The data show 670,000 or so distinct CDR3 sequences, with around 19% seen just once and under 20% held by the top ten. The J gene is TRBJ2-7, the V gene TRBV29-1, with D tentatively TRBD1 (6 bases). The sequence derives from a male donor with ankylosing spondylitis. Sequencing was carried out using blood, either unsorted or a sorted T cell fraction (not recorded which). In nucleotides, the CDR3 is TGCAGCGTCTACAGGGTAGGGGAGCAGTACTTC. Protein product: CSVYRVGEQYF.